The rows below give T cell receptor beta chains drawn from one sample of a study of T cell responses to AZD1222 COVID-19 vaccine. Sequencing was performed with immunoSEQ multiplex PCR; in TCRdb, only in-frame clones are kept and a portion is missing. Seen here are 100,000 to 120,000 clones, roughly 85% observed once, and the top ten hold under 3.5%. The specimen comprised peripheral blood, sampled on day 0 of AZD1222 vaccination. The receptors shown here come from an adult in good health. CDR3s include the opening cysteine and the closing phenylalanine or tryptophan. The order of the fields is CDR3 protein, V gene.

CASSLGKETQYF	TRBV11-1
CASSQDWATQETQYF	TRBV4-2
CASTTGGTLYNSPLHF	TRBV19
CANGQGNYEQYF	TRBV2
CASSLGETDTGGYTF	TRBV5-1
CASSFGLAGADTQYF	TRBV7-8
CASSPDRASTQYF	TRBV18
CASSLIKPQGRGGYTF	TRBV5-5
CASSPGGLTSGNTIYF	TRBV11-3
CASSDTNTREQYF	TRBV25-1
CASSQPPFNEQFF	TRBV3-1/TRBV3-2
CASSRTLGGDNEQFF	TRBV7-9
CSVGDSTDTQYF	TRBV29-1
CATSRLTAPSTDTQYF	TRBV15
CASSTDRGHDQPQHF	TRBV19